These 29 T cell receptor beta chains were all obtained from the same sample, sequenced in a study of shared clonotypes between healthy human individuals. The data were produced by immunoSEQ multiplex PCR, yet TCRdb's version contains in-frame clones alone and is incomplete. The repertoire holds about 2.2 million clones, with about 94% as singletons. Naive CD8 isolation took CD45RO-negative cells positively selected for CCR7 and excluded terminally differentiated effector memory CD45RA+ cells. The sequencing input was naive CD8+ T cells from PBMCs. These receptors were collected from a man between 18 and 35 years old in good health. Some clones in this sample may be carry-over from other donors' samples.

The chain couples TRBV25-1 to TRBJ2-3, with 13 bases identical to TRBD2. V dropped 6 bases and J dropped 4; count of bases not matched to a gene: 7. CDR3 length: 16 amino acids. CDR1 and CDR2 (germline): MGHDK, SYGVNS. The CDR3 loop reads CASSLWTSGSADTQYF. The CDR3 coding sequence is TGTGCCAGCAGCCTATGGACTAGCGGGAGTGCAGATACGCAGTATTTT. Full variable domain (remainder filled in from reference TRBV25-1 and TRBJ2-3): EADIYQTPRYLVIGTGKKITLECSQTMGHDKMYWYQQDPGMELHLIHYSYGVNSTEKGDLSSESTVSRIRTEHFPLTLESARPSHTSQYLCASSLWTSGSADTQYFGPGTRLTVL.

As to this clone: Other DNA sequences in the same sample also yield this CDR3. The chain has TRBV7-9 and TRBJ2-1; the D gene is possibly TRBD1 (6 bases). Germline CDR1 SEHNR, CDR2 FQNEAQ (reference sequence). CDR3 size: 13 residues. V was clipped by 5 bases and J by 10 bases, with 15 bases between them. The CDR3 loop reads CASSPRSQGEQFF. As DNA, the CDR3 is TGTGCCAGCAGCCCCAGATCTCAGGGGGAGCAGTTCTTC.

V gene TRBV7-9 combines with J gene TRBJ2-7, with D perhaps matching TRBD1 or TRBD2 (5 bases each). Germline loops: CDR1 SEHNR, CDR2 FQNEAQ (reference sequence). Trimming shortened V by 5 bases and J by 9 bases, and 20 bases separated the two germline ends. The CDR3 has 14 amino acids. CDR3 sequence reads: CASSLQGGQEAQYF. The CDR3 DNA is TGTGCCAGCAGCCTCCAGGGCGGGCAGGAAGCGCAGTACTTC.

The chain carries TRBV5-1 and TRBJ2-1, with 13 bases that match TRBD2. The CDR3 runs 17 residues. J was trimmed by 0 bases and V by 3 bases; bases with no gene match: 3. The germline V gene encodes CDR1 SGHRS and CDR2 YFSETQ. This chain's CDR3 is CASSYRTSGSSYNEQFF. The CDR3 DNA follows: TGCGCCAGCAGCTACCGGACTAGCGGGAGCTCCTACAATGAGCAGTTCTTC.

V is TRBV27 and J is TRBJ2-3; D gene ambiguous. Looked up from germline, CDR1 is MNHEY and CDR2 is SMNVEV (reference sequence). This CDR3 has 20 amino acids. V was shortened by 5 bases and J by 7 bases, with 34 bases between the two germline ends. CDR3 sequence (DNA): TGTGCCAGCAGTCCGCCGGGTGGTTTAGGCCCTGCATTAGTACGAAATACGCAGTATTTT. The encoded protein is CASSPPGGLGPALVRNTQYF.

The sample holds one count of this clone. The CDR3 spells CASRLAHSEHWPVYGYTF. CDR3 in DNA: TGTGCAAGTCGCTTAGCCCACTCGGAGCACTGGCCTGTGTATGGCTACACCTTC. V is TRBV12-2 and J is TRBJ1-2. TRBV12-2 is an annotated pseudogene. The CDR3 is made up of 18 amino acids.

The chain employs TRBV7-9 and TRBJ2-1; 11 nucleotides align to TRBD2. CDR3 length: 17 residues. Trimming at V came to 2 bases and at J to 4 bases, leaving 7 bases not matched to a gene. Germline CDR1 is SEHNR and CDR2 is FQNEAQ (reference sequence). For the CDR3, the DNA is TGTGCCAGCAGCTTACCTCCGGGACTAGCGGAATACAATGAGCAGTTCTTC. Its translation is CASSLPPGLAEYNEQFF. Full variable domain (missing parts from reference TRBV7-9 and TRBJ2-1): DTGVSQNPRHKITKRGQNVTFRCDPISEHNRLYWYRQTLGQGPEFLTYFQNEAQLEKSRLLSDRFSAERPKGSFSTLEIQRTEQGDSAMYLCASSLPPGLAEYNEQFFGPGTRLTVL.

The chain links TRBV29-1 to TRBJ1-3; 10 nucleotides agree with TRBD1. The CDR3 has 16 residues. The V and J ends lost 4 bases and 0 bases, in that order; junction bases with no gene match: 6. Germline assignment: CDR1 SQVTM and CDR2 ANQGSEA. CDR3: CSVAGTGDHSGNTIYF. The CDR3 DNA reads TGCAGCGTTGCTGGGACAGGGGACCACTCTGGAAACACCATATATTTT.

This clone was detected once. The genes are TRBV10-2 and TRBJ2-3; perhaps TRBD1 as D (7 bases). This CDR3 has 14 amino acids. The germline V gene encodes CDR1 WSHSY and CDR2 SAAADI. V lost 4 bases and J 4 bases, leaving 12 bases between the germline ends. The CDR3 spells CASSATGEADTQYF. CDR3 DNA: TGCGCCAGCAGTGCTACAGGGGAGGCAGATACGCAGTATTTT.

The V and J genes are TRBV30 and TRBJ2-5; D assignment may be TRBD1 or TRBD2 (5 bases each). The J call could be wrong; TRBJ2-7 is a better fit for the DNA end. The CDR3 extends over 14 amino acids. Per the germline V gene, CDR1 is GTSNPN and CDR2 is SVGIG (reference sequence). CDR3 residues: CACLGDPFSYEQYF. The CDR3 bases are TGTGCCTGCCTGGGGGACCCTTTTTCCTACGAGCAGTACTTC.

This chain joins TRBV11-3 and TRBJ1-4; a weak D match, TRBD1 (6 bases). The CDR3 runs to 15 residues. With 6 bases removed from V and 7 bases from J, the gap between germline ends came to 18 bases. The V gene's germline CDR1 is SGHNT and CDR2 YENEEA. For the CDR3, the DNA is TGTGCCAGCAGATGGAGGGGGATTATAGGTGAAAAACTGTTTTTT. It translates to CASRWRGIIGEKLFF.

The chain recombines TRBV4-1 with TRBJ1-1; D gene unclear. Germline V lookup: CDR1 MGHRA, CDR2 YSYEKL. V lost 3 bases and J 6 bases, leaving 11 bases between the germline ends. This CDR3 has 13 residues. CDR3 amino acids: CASSQTRVAEAFF. The CDR3, as DNA: TGCGCCAGCAGCCAGACGAGGGTGGCTGAAGCTTTCTTT.

CDR3 residues: CASSIGESYNEQFF. CDR3 nucleotide sequence: TGTGCCAGTAGTATTGGTGAATCCTACAATGAGCAGTTCTTC. The rearrangement links TRBV19 to TRBJ2-1; D remains ambiguous. Germline lookup yields CDR1 LNHDA and CDR2 SQIVND (reference sequence). The CDR3 contains 14 residues. The V and J ends lost 3 bases and 1 base respectively, with 7 bases between them. The entire variable domain, with the rest obtained from reference TRBV19 and TRBJ2-1, is as follows: DGGITQSPKYLFRKEGQNVTLSCEQNLNHDAMYWYRQDPGQGLRLIYYSQIVNDFQKGDIAEGYSVSREKKESFPLTVTSAQKNPTAFYLCASSIGESYNEQFFGPGTRLTVL.

This rearrangement joins TRBV5-6 to TRBJ2-3; D is undetermined. V was trimmed by 0 bases and J by 5 bases, leaving 10 bases between them. From germline, CDR1 is SGHDT and CDR2 YYEEEE. The CDR3 is 14 amino acids. The CDR3 DNA reads TGTGCCAGCAGCTTGGTTACGGGTGGAGATACGCAGTATTTT. Translated: CASSLVTGGDTQYF.

The chain uses TRBV2 and TRBJ2-3; D not certain. Germline-derived CDR1 and CDR2 are SNHLY and FYNNEI. V was clipped by 5 bases and J by 2 bases, with 14 bases between them. This CDR3 is built from 15 residues. CDR3 residues: CASSSSSSDTDTQYF. The CDR3 DNA is TGTGCCAGCAGTTCCAGCTCTTCAGACACAGATACGCAGTATTTT.

In its sample, this clone was seen a few times. CDR3 in DNA: TGTGCCAGCAGCGTCCCCGGATCCCAAACCTACACCTTC. Amino acid sequence: CASSVPGSQTYTF. This chain uses TRBV9 with TRBJ1-2; no clear D. The length of the CDR3 is 13 residues. V lost 2 bases and J lost 10, with 15 bases in between. The germline CDR1 and CDR2 sequences are SGDLS and YYNGEE.

On this clone itself: The same CDR3 also results from other DNA sequences found in this sample. The rearrangement joins TRBV27 to TRBJ2-5; no definite D call. Trimming removed 6 bases from V and 5 bases from J, with 4 bases in between. The CDR3 spans 10 residues. CDR1 and CDR2 from the germline V gene are MNHEY and SMNVEV (reference sequence). The CDR3: CASRGETQYF. The CDR3 bases are TGTGCCAGCAGGGGGGAGACCCAGTACTTC.

With respect to this clone: The identical CDR3 is also encoded by other nucleotide sequences in the sample. The genes are TRBV19 and TRBJ2-7; 7 nucleotides align to TRBD1. Germline trimming cut 5 bases from V and 3 bases from J; bases unmatched to any gene: 4. Germline V gives CDR1 LNHDA, CDR2 SQIVND (reference sequence). The CDR3 has 13 residues. CDR3 protein: CASSPGTDYEQYF. CDR3 nucleotide sequence: TGTGCCAGTAGTCCTGGGACAGACTACGAGCAGTACTTC.

The genes are TRBV19 and TRBJ2-2; D perhaps matches TRBD1 (5 bases). V gave up 6 bases and J gave up 0 bases, with 11 bases separating them. The germline gives CDR1 LNHDA, CDR2 SQIVND (reference sequence). The CDR3 is made up of 15 amino acids. The CDR3 bases are TGTGCCAGTAGCCAGGGTGCCCCGAACACCGGGGAGCTGTTTTTT. Protein: CASSQGAPNTGELFF.

This chain links TRBV7-9 with TRBJ2-6; maybe TRBD2 (6 bases). Trimming removed 1 base from V and 3 bases from J, with 16 bases in between. The length of the CDR3 is 18 residues. Germline CDR1 is SEHNR and CDR2 is FQNEAQ (reference sequence). The CDR3 DNA reads as TGTGCCAGCAGCTTAGTGGGTGGGAGGATAGGTGGGGCCAACGTCCTGACTTTC. As protein: CASSLVGGRIGGANVLTF.

The chain employs TRBV6-1 and TRBJ2-5, with 7 bases matching TRBD1. There are 16 residues in the CDR3. Germline CDR1 MNHNS, CDR2 SASEGT. The V and J ends lost 3 bases and 2 bases, in that order; junction bases with no gene match: 9. This CDR3 reads CASSDRPGGWQETQYF. The CDR3 nucleotides are TGTGCCAGCAGTGACCGGCCAGGGGGTTGGCAAGAGACCCAGTACTTC.

This sequence joins TRBV19 and TRBJ2-1; the D gene is possibly TRBD2 (5 bases). Trimming left V 7 bases short and J 4 bases short, with 23 bases between. The CDR3 has 17 amino acids. Germline V gene sequence: CDR1 LNHDA, CDR2 SQIVND (reference sequence). The chain's CDR3 is CASTYTGFEGTYNEQFF. In DNA form, the CDR3 reads TGTGCCAGTACTTATACGGGTTTTGAGGGTACGTACAATGAGCAGTTCTTC.

The V gene is TRBV9, the J gene TRBJ2-7, with D perhaps matching TRBD1 (5 bases). CDR1 and CDR2 (germline): SGDLS, YYNGEE. The V end lost 1 base, the J end lost 5 bases, and 13 bases lay between the germline ends. This CDR3 is built from 14 residues. The CDR3 loop reads CASSVQGYANEQYF. The DNA for the CDR3 is TGTGCCAGCAGCGTACAGGGATACGCTAACGAGCAGTACTTC.

The chain recombines TRBV28 with TRBJ2-6; D possibly corresponds to TRBD1 (6 bases). V gave up 5 bases and J gave up 0 bases, with 17 bases separating them. Per the germline V gene, CDR1 is MDHEN and CDR2 is SYDVKM. CDR3 length: 18 amino acids. DNA of the CDR3: TGTGCCAGCAGTCCCAACAGGGCTCGGTCCTCTGGGGCCAACGTCCTGACTTTC. Translated, it gives CASSPNRARSSGANVLTF.

This clone has only a few counts. V usage is TRBV7-9 and J usage is TRBJ1-2; 9 bases are a match to TRBD1. Germline trimming cut 5 bases from V and 2 bases from J; bases unmatched to any gene: 6. CDR1 is SEHNR and CDR2 is FQNEAQ in the germline V gene (reference sequence). This CDR3 has 15 amino acids. The CDR3 loop is CASSRTGTGNYGYTF. The CDR3 DNA sequence: TGTGCCAGCAGCCGAACCGGGACAGGGAACTATGGCTACACCTTC.

V gene TRBV28 combines with J gene TRBJ1-4, with 9 positions matching TRBD1. CDR1 and CDR2 from the germline V gene are MDHEN and SYDVKM. The J segment lost 0 bases and the V segment lost 6 bases, leaving 5 bases of the junction unmatched. This CDR3 is built from 16 residues. CDR3: CASSRQGEATNEKLFF. The CDR3 DNA sequence: TGTGCCAGCAGCAGACAGGGGGAAGCAACTAATGAAAAACTGTTTTTT.

This chain links TRBV5-4 with TRBJ2-7; a weak D match, TRBD1 (6 bases). Trimming took 1 base from V and 2 from J, leaving 13 bases between them. Germline V CDR1 and CDR2: SGHNT, YYREEE (reference sequence). The CDR3 length is 15 residues. The CDR3 coding sequence is TGTGCCAGCAGCTTGAGAGACAGGCCTCCCTACGAGCAGTACTTC. It translates to CASSLRDRPPYEQYF.

The J gene is TRBJ2-5, the V gene TRBV2; either TRBD1 or TRBD2 may supply D (6 bases each). The CDR3 is 12 residues long. CDR1 is SNHLY, CDR2 FYNNEI, per germline. V lost 9 bases and J lost 3, with 11 bases in between. The CDR3 DNA reads TGTGCCAGGGGGGGCTTTGAAGAGACCCAGTACTTC. This translates into CARGGFEETQYF.

The gene calls are TRBV19 and TRBJ2-7, with TRBD1 as a possible D gene (6 bases). The V end was cut by 8 bases, the J end by 3 bases, with 17 bases between. CDR1 and CDR2 from the germline V gene are LNHDA and SQIVND (reference sequence). The CDR3 is made up of 14 amino acids. CDR3 residues: CASSYGRGYYEQYF. The DNA of the CDR3 is TGTGCCAGTTCTTATGGCAGGGGCTACTACGAGCAGTACTTC.